The present TCR beta chain was sequenced within a study of blood T cell repertoires in COVID-19. The CDR3 totals 15 residues. V lost 1 base and J lost 0, with 9 bases in between. Germline loops: CDR1 LNHDA, CDR2 SQIVND (reference sequence). Clones were sequenced by immunoSEQ multiplex PCR, and TCRdb holds only the in-frame ones, with some missing. Of 85,000 to 95,000 clones in the sample, roughly nine tenths were seen once. V usage is TRBV19 and J usage is TRBJ1-1; D might be TRBD1 (5 bases). Material: peripheral blood. This clonotype was obtained from a man in his 60s with COVID-19, enrolled during active disease. The CDR3 is CASSIGQSLNTEAFF. The DNA for the CDR3 is TGTGCCAGTAGTATAGGACAGTCCTTGAACACTGAAGCTTTCTTT.